Listed below are T cell receptor beta chains from one sample, sequenced in a study of blood T cell repertoires in COVID-19. Sequenced by immunoSEQ multiplex PCR; TCRdb stores in-frame clones only, minus some. The table lists a few hundred thousand clones, 70% to 90% of them singletons. The sequenced sample consisted of peripheral blood. The receptors were gathered from a woman aged 25 to 39 with COVID-19, enrolled during active disease. Both conserved end residues are part of each CDR3. D genes are given only for firm matches. Clone sizes are given selectively: once, few, many, or a class where the clone is expanded.

clone_size,v_call,j_call,d_call,cdr3_aa,cdr3_nt
NA,TRBV21-1,TRBJ1-5,NA,CARTRGTGNQPQHF,TGTGCCAGGACTAGAGGGACTGGCAATCAGCCCCAGCATTTT
NA,TRBV2,TRBJ1-1,NA,CASSEFGLNTEAFF,TGTGCCAGCAGTGAATTTGGCTTGAACACTGAAGCTTTCTTT
NA,TRBV7-9,TRBJ1-1,NA,CASSSRQSTEAFF,TGTGCCAGCAGCTCGCGACAGAGCACTGAAGCTTTCTTT
NA,TRBV6-1,TRBJ2-1,NA,CASSQMLANEQFF,TGTGCCAGCAGCCAGATGCTAGCGAATGAGCAGTTCTTC
NA,TRBV5-1,TRBJ1-1,NA,CASSLDSRRDTEAFF,TGCGCCAGCAGCTTGGATTCCCGACGGGACACTGAAGCTTTCTTT
NA,TRBV6-5,TRBJ1-2,TRBD1,CASSQGAGYGYTF,TGTGCCAGCAGCCAGGGGGCGGGGTATGGCTACACCTTC
NA,TRBV5-1,TRBJ2-2,TRBD2,CASSKGGGTGELFF,TGCGCCAGCAGCAAGGGCGGGGGGACCGGGGAGCTGTTTTTT
NA,TRBV7-3,TRBJ2-1,TRBD1,CASSWTGSSYNEQFF,TGTGCCAGCAGCTGGACAGGGAGCTCCTACAATGAGCAGTTCTTC
NA,TRBV4-3,TRBJ1-4,NA,CASSQEAGARAGKLFF,TGCGCCAGCAGCCAAGAAGCAGGGGCGCGGGCCGGGAAACTGTTTTTT
NA,TRBV7-6,TRBJ1-1,TRBD1,CASSLEPGQGAVRAEAFF,TGTGCCAGCAGCTTAGAGCCGGGACAGGGGGCCGTTAGGGCTGAAGCTTTCTTT
NA,TRBV18,TRBJ2-2,TRBD1,CASSRDRGNTGELFF,TGTGCCAGCTCCCGGGACAGGGGGAACACCGGGGAGCTGTTTTTT
NA,TRBV4-3,TRBJ1-6,NA,CASSQEQNTLPLHF,TGCGCCAGCAGCCAAGAGCAAAATACTTTGCCCCTCCACTTT
NA,TRBV5-5,TRBJ1-5,NA,CASNPGGNQPQHF,TGTGCCAGCAACCCCGGGGGGAATCAGCCCCAGCATTTT
NA,TRBV28,TRBJ2-5,TRBD2,CASKNQRGGRSETQYF,TGTGCCAGCAAAAATCAGCGGGGGGGCCGATCGGAGACCCAGTACTTC
NA,TRBV5-5,TRBJ2-3,TRBD2,CASSSRTSGDTDTQYF,TGTGCCAGCAGCTCTCGGACTAGCGGGGACACAGATACGCAGTATTTT
NA,TRBV12-3/TRBV12-4,TRBJ1-5,NA,CASRDTGGGPQHF,TGTGCCAGCAGGGATACAGGCGGGGGGCCCCAGCATTTT
NA,TRBV7-3,TRBJ1-1,NA,CASSPRMNTEAFF,TGTGCCAGCAGCCCTAGGATGAACACTGAAGCTTTCTTT
once,TRBV5-5,TRBJ2-7,NA,CASSGQIQPGEQYF,TGTGCCAGCAGCGGGCAGATACAACCAGGAGAGCAGTACTTC
once,TRBV29-1,TRBJ1-4,NA,CSAFGTNEKLFF,TGCAGCGCCTTCGGGACTAATGAAAAACTGTTTTTT
once,TRBV7-9,TRBJ2-3,TRBD2,CASSRLAGYPLDTQYF,TGTGCCAGCAGCCGACTAGCGGGGTACCCTTTAGATACGCAGTATTTT
few,TRBV5-1,TRBJ2-1,NA,CASSHGNEQFF,TGCGCCAGCAGCCACGGGAATGAGCAGTTCTTC
NA,TRBV19,TRBJ1-5,NA,CASSKVGQGLNQPQHF,TGTGCCAGTAGTAAAGTAGGGCAGGGACTCAATCAGCCCCAGCATTTT
NA,TRBV18,TRBJ1-1,NA,CASSQRTEAFF,TGTGCCAGCTCACAGCGGACTGAAGCTTTCTTT
NA,TRBV5-5,TRBJ1-1,NA,CASSSDSFKPNTEAFF,TGTGCCAGCAGCTCGGACAGCTTTAAACCGAACACTGAAGCTTTCTTT
NA,TRBV4-3,TRBJ1-5,NA,CASSQGINQPQHF,TGCGCCAGCAGCCAGGGCATTAATCAGCCCCAGCATTTT
NA,TRBV24-1,TRBJ2-5,TRBD1,CATSGTGGHQETQYF,TGTGCCACCAGTGGTACAGGGGGCCACCAAGAGACCCAGTACTTC